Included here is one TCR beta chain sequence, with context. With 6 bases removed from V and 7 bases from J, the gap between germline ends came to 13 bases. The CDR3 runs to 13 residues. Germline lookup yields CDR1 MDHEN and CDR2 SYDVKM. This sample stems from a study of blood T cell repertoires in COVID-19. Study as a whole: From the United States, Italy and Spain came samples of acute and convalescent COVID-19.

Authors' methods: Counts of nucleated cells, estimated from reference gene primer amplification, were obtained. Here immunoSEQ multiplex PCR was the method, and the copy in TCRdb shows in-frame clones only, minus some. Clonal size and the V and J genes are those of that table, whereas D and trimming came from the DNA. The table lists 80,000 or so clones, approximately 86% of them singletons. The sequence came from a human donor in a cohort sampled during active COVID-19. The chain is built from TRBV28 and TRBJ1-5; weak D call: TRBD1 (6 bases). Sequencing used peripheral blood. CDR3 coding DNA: TGTGCCAGCAGAGGGGGAGGGTCGCAGCCCCAGCATTTT. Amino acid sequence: CASRGGGSQPQHF.